This TCR beta chain was observed in a study of T cell repertoires in cytomegalovirus infection (dated by TCRdb to between 2018 and 2021). Background on the whole study: Recently identified HLA-C-restricted CMV epitopes, whose presentation resists viral immunomodulation, were targeted by peptide stimulations together with well-studied HLA-B-restricted epitopes. Donor HLA type was relevant to the analysis, because carriage of CMV infection together with the matching HLA type was indicated by public TCR beta signatures.

The treatment or condition label here, explained by the study, means: in vitro stimulation with specific CMV peptide epitopes to enrich CMV-specific T cells. This clonotype appeared many times. The antigen this receptor binds is unknown. It has no much larger one-base neighbor in the sample; base qualities were not kept. Results the study describes overall, beyond this receptor: In both this cohort and an independent cohort of some 370 donors, the cumulative frequency of public TCR beta family members distinguished carriers of CMV infection plus the relevant HLA type. In the ex vivo response, HLA-C-restricted CMV-specific TCR beta clonotypes were dominant, and in two of eight donors the single most frequent clonotype came from this HLA-C-restricted group.

Sequencing was performed on an Illumina HiSeq 1500. The public sequencing data were trimmed at Q25 with fastp and processed into clonotypes with MiXCR by TCRdb, which kept only in-frame beta chains. A single entry per CDR3 protein holds the most common genes and DNA from its merged rows. Within this sample are roughly 730,000 distinct CDR3 sequences, with 30% to 35% of them counted one time only. The ten largest account for 15% to 20% of the sample. This sequence originates from a human donor in good health (CMV status not recorded). Some clones in this sample may be carry-over from other donors' samples. The material was cultured PBMCs, obtained from culture after CMV antigen stimulation.

The CDR3 protein: CASSQGPSYGYTF. The DNA sequence reads TGTGCCAGCAGTCAGGGACCGAGTTATGGCTACACCTTC. The chain was built from TRBV12-3 or TRBV12-4 and TRBJ1-2; possibly the D gene is TRBD1, per 5 matching bases. The CDR3, from cysteine to phenylalanine, totals 13 residues. Only CDR3 DNA remains: 39 bases, in frame from the first base. Between the V and J ends, shortened by 5 bases and 5 bases respectively, the junction contains 12 bases.